The rows below give T cell receptor beta chains drawn from one sample of a study of breast tumors, draining lymph nodes, adjacent tissues. TCRdb redid the calling of the multiplex PCR reads with MiXCR, one entry per CDR3 protein. The sample records roughly 70,000 distinct CDR3 sequences, around two fifths being singletons. The material sequenced was breast tumor tissue. The receptors were gathered from a female donor with breast cancer. Some clones in this sample may be carry-over from other donors' samples. Both conserved end residues are part of each CDR3. Fields, in order: clone size, CDR3 length, V gene, D gene, CDR3 protein. A D gene is named only where the DNA matches it firmly. Clone sizes are given selectively: once, few, many, or a class where the clone is expanded.

clone_size: NA; cdr3_length: 10; v_call: TRBV29-1; d_call: NA; cdr3_aa: CSDGGYGYTF
clone_size: NA; cdr3_length: 16; v_call: TRBV7-6; d_call: NA; cdr3_aa: CASSSESTKNTGELFF
clone_size: NA; cdr3_length: 16; v_call: TRBV15; d_call: NA; cdr3_aa: CATSRVRARGQETQYF
clone_size: many; cdr3_length: 13; v_call: TRBV5-8; d_call: NA; cdr3_aa: CASSHRGGGTQYF
clone_size: NA; cdr3_length: 16; v_call: TRBV19; d_call: NA; cdr3_aa: CASKRGAGGAGYGYTF
clone_size: NA; cdr3_length: 13; v_call: TRBV3-2; d_call: NA; cdr3_aa: CASLISGINEQFF
clone_size: many; cdr3_length: 17; v_call: TRBV20-1; d_call: NA; cdr3_aa: CSARDMDGLAPYNEQFF
clone_size: few; cdr3_length: 12; v_call: TRBV10-3; d_call: NA; cdr3_aa: CAISERESEQFF
clone_size: many; cdr3_length: 13; v_call: TRBV7-9; d_call: NA; cdr3_aa: CASSYSDNYGYTF
clone_size: NA; cdr3_length: 15; v_call: TRBV5-1; d_call: NA; cdr3_aa: CASSLRAGAHEAQYF
clone_size: many; cdr3_length: 15; v_call: TRBV5-5; d_call: TRBD2; cdr3_aa: CASSARTSGSYEQYF